Listed below are T cell receptor beta chains from one sample, sequenced in a study of CD8+ T cells in alopecia areata. Assay: immunoSEQ multiplex PCR; the TCRdb copy retains only in-frame clones and omits some. The sample records around 140,000 clones, approximately 49% being singletons. Material: CD8+ T cells sorted from blood, obtained at week 0. All receptors derive from a human donor with alopecia areata. The CDR3 runs from the conserved cysteine through the conserved F or W. D genes are given only for firm matches. The size field is filled for only some rows; it gives once, few, many or a size class.

J	size	V	D	DNA	CDR3
TRBJ2-7	-	TRBV10-2	-	TGCGCCAGCAGGGACTACGAGCAGTACTTC	CASRDYEQYF
TRBJ2-7	few	TRBV7-9	-	TGTGCCATCCTCTACGAGCAGTACTTC	CAILYEQYF
TRBJ2-1	few	TRBV7-9	TRBD2	TGTGCCAGCAGCTTACAAACTAGCGGGGCTTACAATGAGCAGTTCTTC	CASSLQTSGAYNEQFF
TRBJ2-5	-	TRBV13	-	TGTGCCAGCAGCTTCGGAGCGTCTGAGACCCAGTACTTC	CASSFGASETQYF
TRBJ2-7	few	TRBV5-6	-	TGTGCCAGCAGCGGAGGTGGATACGAGCAGTACTTC	CASSGGGYEQYF
TRBJ2-7	few	TRBV19	TRBD2	TGTGCCAGTAGTGCGACTAGCGGGGGGTACGAGCAGTACTTC	CASSATSGGYEQYF
TRBJ2-7	few	TRBV5-1	-	TGCGCCAGCAGCTCGGGATCATACTACGAGCAGTACTTC	CASSSGSYYEQYF
TRBJ2-3	few	TRBV29-1	TRBD2	TGCAGCGGCTGGGGCACTAGCGGGGAGAGGACAGATACGCAGTATTTT	CSGWGTSGERTDTQYF
TRBJ2-3	-	TRBV7-9	-	TGTGCCAGCTTCTCGTGGGAGGCAGATACGCAGTATTTT	CASFSWEADTQYF
TRBJ2-1	-	TRBV5-4	-	TGTGCCAGCAGCTTGGTGGGATTACTAGTGGAGAACAGCAATGAGCAGTTCTTC	CASSLVGLLVENSNEQFF
TRBJ2-5	-	TRBV7-2	-	TGTGCCAGCAGGAACCATAGAGCGGAAGAGACCCAGTACTTC	CASRNHRAEETQYF
TRBJ1-2	few	TRBV25-1	-	TGTGCCAGCAGTGATCCCCGGGGTACCGGCTACACCTTC	CASSDPRGTGYTF
TRBJ1-1	-	TRBV13	-	TGTGCCAGCAGCTTTTCAGAGAACACTGAAGCTTTCTTT	CASSFSENTEAFF
TRBJ2-2	-	TRBV4-1	TRBD2	TGCGCCAGCAGCCAAATGACTAGCGGGGGGGCTCGCACCGGGGAGCTGTTTTTT	CASSQMTSGGARTGELFF
TRBJ2-4	-	TRBV5-1	-	TGCGCCAGCAGCTTGACTGGAGGGATTGGCAAAAACATTCAGTACTTC	CASSLTGGIGKNIQYF
TRBJ2-3	-	TRBV7-8	-	TGTGCCAGCAGCTCTCACAGGGTGTCTACCTCAGATACGCAGTATTTT	CASSSHRVSTSDTQYF
TRBJ1-4	few	TRBV25-1	-	TGTGCCAGCAGTGACGGACGCCCGGGGGAACTGTTTTTT	CASSDGRPGELFF
TRBJ1-6	-	TRBV15	TRBD1	TGTGCCACCAGCAGAGCGAGACAGGGTTCTTATAATTCACCCCTCCACTTT	CATSRARQGSYNSPLHF
TRBJ1-1	-	TRBV30	-	TGTGCCTGGAGTCTCGTGGGCCCTGAAGCTTTCTTT	CAWSLVGPEAFF
TRBJ2-6	-	TRBV9	-	TGTGCCAGCAGCGGGGAGACAGGTACTGGGGCCAACGTCCTGACTTTC	CASSGETGTGANVLTF
TRBJ2-3	few	TRBV13	-	TGTGCCAGCAGCTTAGGCCGGGGGACGCAGTATTTT	CASSLGRGTQYF
TRBJ2-7	-	TRBV29-1	-	TGCAGCGTGTTGGGGGGGCTGACCTACGAGCAGTACTTC	CSVLGGLTYEQYF
TRBJ2-2	few	TRBV27	-	TGTGCCAGCAGTTTCTCTCAGGGCGCGTCCGGGGAGCTGTTTTTT	CASSFSQGASGELFF
TRBJ2-5	-	TRBV18	TRBD1	TGTGCCAGCTCACCAGCGACAGGGAGCAGGGAGACCCAGTACTTC	CASSPATGSRETQYF
TRBJ1-2	few	TRBV18	-	TGTGCCAGCTCACCGCAACAGGATGGCTACACCTTC	CASSPQQDGYTF
TRBJ2-1	-	TRBV9	TRBD2	TGTGCCAGCAGCGACCTAGCGGGGGATGAGCAGTTCTTC	CASSDLAGDEQFF
TRBJ2-7	-	TRBV5-6	TRBD2	TGTGCCAGCAGCTCGGTGGGGACTAGCGTGTACGAGCAGTACTTC	CASSSVGTSVYEQYF
TRBJ2-6	few	TRBV29-1	-	TGCAGCGTTGAAGATTTCGGAGGGGGCGACTCTGGGGCCAACGTCCTGACTTTC	CSVEDFGGGDSGANVLTF
TRBJ2-3	-	TRBV13	-	TGTGCCAGCAGCTTCGGAGCGACACAGCGCACAGATACGCAGTATTTT	CASSFGATQRTDTQYF
TRBJ2-7	few	TRBV14	-	TGTGCCAGCAGCCAAATTCTCGGGTCCCATACGGAGCAGTACTTC	CASSQILGSHTEQYF